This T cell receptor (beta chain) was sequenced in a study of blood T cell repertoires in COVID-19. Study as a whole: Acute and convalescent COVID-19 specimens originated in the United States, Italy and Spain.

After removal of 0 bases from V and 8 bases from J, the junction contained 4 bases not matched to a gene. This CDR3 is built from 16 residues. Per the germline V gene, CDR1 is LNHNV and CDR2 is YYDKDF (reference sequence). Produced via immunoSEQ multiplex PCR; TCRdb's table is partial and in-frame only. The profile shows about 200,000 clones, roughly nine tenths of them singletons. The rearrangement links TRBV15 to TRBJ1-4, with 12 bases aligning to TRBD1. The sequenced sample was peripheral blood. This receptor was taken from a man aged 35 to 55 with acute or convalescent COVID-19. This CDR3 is CATSRDSGTGGEKLFF. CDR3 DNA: TGTGCCACCAGCAGAGATTCCGGGACAGGGGGCGAAAAACTGTTTTTT.